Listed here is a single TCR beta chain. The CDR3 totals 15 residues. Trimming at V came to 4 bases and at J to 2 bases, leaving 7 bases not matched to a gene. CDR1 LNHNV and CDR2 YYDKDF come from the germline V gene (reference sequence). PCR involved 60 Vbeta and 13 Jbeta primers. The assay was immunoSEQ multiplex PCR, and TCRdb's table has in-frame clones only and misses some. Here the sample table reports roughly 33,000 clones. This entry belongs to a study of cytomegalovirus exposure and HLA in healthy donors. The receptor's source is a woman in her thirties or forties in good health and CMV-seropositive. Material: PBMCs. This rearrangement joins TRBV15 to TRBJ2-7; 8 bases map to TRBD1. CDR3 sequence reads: CATSIRRGPAYEQYF. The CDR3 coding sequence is TGTGCCACCAGCATCCGCAGGGGGCCCGCCTACGAGCAGTACTTC.